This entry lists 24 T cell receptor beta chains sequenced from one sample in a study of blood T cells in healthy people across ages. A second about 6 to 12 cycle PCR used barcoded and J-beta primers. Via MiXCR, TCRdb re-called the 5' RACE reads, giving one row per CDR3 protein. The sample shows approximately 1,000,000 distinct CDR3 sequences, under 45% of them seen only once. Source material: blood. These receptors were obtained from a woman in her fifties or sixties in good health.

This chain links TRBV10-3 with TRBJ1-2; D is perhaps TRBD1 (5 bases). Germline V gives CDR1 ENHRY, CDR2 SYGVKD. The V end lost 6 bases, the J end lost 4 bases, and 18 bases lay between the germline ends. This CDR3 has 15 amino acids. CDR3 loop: CAIRGATGEGYGYTF. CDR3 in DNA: TGTGCCATCAGAGGAGCGACGGGGGAGGGCTATGGCTACACCTTC.

The chain's CDR3 is CASNPPGAGAFHEQYF. The CDR3 nucleotides are TGTGCCAGCAACCCCCCGGGAGCGGGAGCCTTCCACGAGCAGTACTTC. The V gene is TRBV5-6, the J gene TRBJ2-7; 8 bases line up with TRBD2. The CDR3 runs to 16 residues. The V and J ends lost 6 bases and 5 bases, in that order; junction bases with no gene match: 16. Germline V gene sequence: CDR1 SGHDT, CDR2 YYEEEE.

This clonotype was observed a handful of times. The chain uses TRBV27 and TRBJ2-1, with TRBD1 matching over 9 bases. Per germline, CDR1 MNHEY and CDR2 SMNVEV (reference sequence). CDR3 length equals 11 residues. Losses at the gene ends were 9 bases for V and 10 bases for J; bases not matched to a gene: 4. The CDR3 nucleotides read TGTGCCAGTGGGACAGGGAAGGAGCAGTTCTTC. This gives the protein CASGTGKEQFF.

CDR3: CASSPAGTSGSGQYF. For the CDR3, the DNA is TGTGCCAGCAGCCCCGCCGGGACTAGCGGCTCAGGGCAGTACTTC. This chain uses TRBV7-8 with TRBJ2-7, with 11 bases matching TRBD2. The germline V gene has CDR1 SGHVS and CDR2 FQNEAQ. The CDR3 has 15 amino acids. Trimming removed 5 bases from V and 9 bases from J; junction bases left unmatched: 12.

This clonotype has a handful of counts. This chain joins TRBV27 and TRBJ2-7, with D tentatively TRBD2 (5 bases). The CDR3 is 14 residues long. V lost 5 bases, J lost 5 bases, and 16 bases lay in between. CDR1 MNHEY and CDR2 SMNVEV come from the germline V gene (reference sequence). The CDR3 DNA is TGTGCCAGCAGTCCCACGCGAGGGTTCGACGAGCAGTACTTC. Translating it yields CASSPTRGFDEQYF.

The CDR3 spells CAQGQGGSGANVLTF. DNA for the CDR3: TGTGCCCAAGGACAGGGGGGTTCTGGGGCCAACGTCCTGACTTTC. The V gene is TRBV2, the J gene TRBJ2-6, with 10 bases that match TRBD1. V was pared by 11 bases and J by 1 base, with 5 bases of the junction left unmatched. The CDR3 runs to 15 residues. CDR1 is SNHLY, CDR2 FYNNEI, per germline.

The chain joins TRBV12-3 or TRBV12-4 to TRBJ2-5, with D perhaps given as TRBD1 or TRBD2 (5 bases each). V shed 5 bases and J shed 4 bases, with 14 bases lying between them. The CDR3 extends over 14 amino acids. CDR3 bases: TGTGCCAGCAGTGCAGCGGTGGGGCCAGAGACCCAGTACTTC. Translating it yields CASSAAVGPETQYF.

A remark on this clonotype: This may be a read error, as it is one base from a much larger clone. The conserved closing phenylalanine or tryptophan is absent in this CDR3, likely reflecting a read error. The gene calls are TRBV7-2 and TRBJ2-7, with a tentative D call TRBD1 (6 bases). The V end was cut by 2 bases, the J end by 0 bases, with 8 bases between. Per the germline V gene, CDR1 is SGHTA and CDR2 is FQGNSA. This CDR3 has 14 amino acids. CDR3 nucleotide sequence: TGTGCCAGCAGCTTAACAGGGCGCTCCTACGAGCAGTACTAC. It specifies CASSLTGRSYEQYY.

DNA for the CDR3: TGTGCCACCAGCGGGGGCCTAAATAATTCACCCCTCCACTTT. As protein: CATSGGLNNSPLHF. The J gene is TRBJ1-6, the V gene TRBV10-3; a possible D gene is TRBD1 (6 bases). Germline-derived CDR1 and CDR2 are ENHRY and SYGVKD. Trimming took 10 bases from V and 5 from J, leaving 15 bases between them. CDR3 length: 14 amino acids.

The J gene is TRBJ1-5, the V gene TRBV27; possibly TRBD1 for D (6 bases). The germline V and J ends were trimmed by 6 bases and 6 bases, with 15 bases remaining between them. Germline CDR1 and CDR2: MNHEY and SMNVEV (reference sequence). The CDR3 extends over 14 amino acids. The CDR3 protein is CASRESGASQPQHF. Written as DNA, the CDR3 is TGTGCCAGCAGGGAGTCAGGGGCCAGTCAGCCCCAGCATTTT.

CDR3 sequence: CSARKDGVRNTEAFF. CDR3 coding DNA: TGCAGCGCCCGAAAGGATGGGGTTAGGAACACTGAAGCTTTCTTT. The J gene is TRBJ1-1, the V gene TRBV29-1; unclear D gene. The germline V and J ends were trimmed by 7 bases and 1 base, with 19 bases remaining between them. This CDR3 spans 15 amino acids. In germline, CDR1 is SQVTM, CDR2 ANQGSEA.

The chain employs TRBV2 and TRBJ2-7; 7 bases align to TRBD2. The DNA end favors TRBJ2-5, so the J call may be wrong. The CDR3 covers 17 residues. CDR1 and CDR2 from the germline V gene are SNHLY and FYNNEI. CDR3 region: CASSEALTGIAGETQYF. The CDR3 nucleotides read TGTGCCAGCAGTGAAGCGTTAACCGGAATAGCGGGAGAGACCCAGTACTTC.

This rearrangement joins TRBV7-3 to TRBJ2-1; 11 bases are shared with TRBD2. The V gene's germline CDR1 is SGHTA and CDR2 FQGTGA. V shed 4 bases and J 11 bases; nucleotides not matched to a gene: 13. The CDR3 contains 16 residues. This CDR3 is CASSSSGLAAPGKQFF. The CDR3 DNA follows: TGTGCCAGCAGCTCATCGGGACTAGCGGCTCCCGGTAAGCAGTTCTTC.

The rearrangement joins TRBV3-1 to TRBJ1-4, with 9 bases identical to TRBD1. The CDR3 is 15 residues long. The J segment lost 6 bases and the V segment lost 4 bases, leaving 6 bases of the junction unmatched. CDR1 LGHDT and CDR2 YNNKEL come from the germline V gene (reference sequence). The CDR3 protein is CASSRGTGGHEKLFF. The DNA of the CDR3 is TGTGCCAGCAGCCGAGGAACAGGGGGCCATGAAAAACTGTTTTTT.

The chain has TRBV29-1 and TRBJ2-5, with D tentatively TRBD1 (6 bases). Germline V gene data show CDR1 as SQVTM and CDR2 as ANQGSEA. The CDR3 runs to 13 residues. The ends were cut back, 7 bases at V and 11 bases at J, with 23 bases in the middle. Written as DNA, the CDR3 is TGCAGCGCCCGAGGGGGTTCGGGGAATGAGCAGTACTTC. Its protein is CSARGGSGNEQYF.

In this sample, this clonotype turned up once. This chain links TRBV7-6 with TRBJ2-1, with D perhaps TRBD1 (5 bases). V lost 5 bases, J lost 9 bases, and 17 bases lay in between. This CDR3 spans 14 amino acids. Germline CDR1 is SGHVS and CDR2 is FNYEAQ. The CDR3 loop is CASSIAYQGIEQFF. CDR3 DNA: TGTGCCAGCAGCATCGCGTACCAGGGCATTGAGCAGTTCTTC.

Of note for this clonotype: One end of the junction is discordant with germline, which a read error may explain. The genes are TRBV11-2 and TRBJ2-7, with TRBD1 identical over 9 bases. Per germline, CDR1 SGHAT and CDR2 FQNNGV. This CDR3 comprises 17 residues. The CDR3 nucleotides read TGCGCCAGCAGCTTAGCCCCCGGACAGGGGCTCTCCTACGAGCAGTACTTC. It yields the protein CASSLAPGQGLSYEQYF.

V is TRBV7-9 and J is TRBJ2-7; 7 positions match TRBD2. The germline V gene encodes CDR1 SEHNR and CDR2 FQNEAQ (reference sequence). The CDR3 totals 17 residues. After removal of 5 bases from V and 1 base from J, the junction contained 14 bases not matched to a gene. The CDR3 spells CASSPPPLASKSYEQYF. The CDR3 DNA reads TGTGCCAGCAGCCCCCCCCCACTAGCGAGTAAATCCTACGAGCAGTACTTC.

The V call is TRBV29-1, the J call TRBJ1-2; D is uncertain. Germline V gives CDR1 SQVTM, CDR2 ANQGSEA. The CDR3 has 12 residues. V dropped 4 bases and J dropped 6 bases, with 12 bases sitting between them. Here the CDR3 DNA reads TGCAGCGTTGTAGATCAGGCAGATGGCTACACCTTC. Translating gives CSVVDQADGYTF.

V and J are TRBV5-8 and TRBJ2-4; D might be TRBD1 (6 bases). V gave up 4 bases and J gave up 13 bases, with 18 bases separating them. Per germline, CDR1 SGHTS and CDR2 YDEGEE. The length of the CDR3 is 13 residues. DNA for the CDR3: TGTGCCAGCAGCAAGAGGACAGACAATGAGCAGTACTTC. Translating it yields CASSKRTDNEQYF.

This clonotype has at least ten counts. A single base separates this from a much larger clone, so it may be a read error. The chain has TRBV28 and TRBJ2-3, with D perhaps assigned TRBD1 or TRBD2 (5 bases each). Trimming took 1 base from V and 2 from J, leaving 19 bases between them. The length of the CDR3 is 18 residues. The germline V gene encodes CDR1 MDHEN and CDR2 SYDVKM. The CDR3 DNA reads TGTGCCAGCAGTTTATACGGGACCTCGGGCCGGTCCACAGATACGCAGTATTTT. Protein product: CASSLYGTSGRSTDTQYF.

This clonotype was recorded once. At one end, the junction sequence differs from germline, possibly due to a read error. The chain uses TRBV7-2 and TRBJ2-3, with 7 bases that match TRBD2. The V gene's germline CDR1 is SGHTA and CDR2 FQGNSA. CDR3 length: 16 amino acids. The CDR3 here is CASSSTSRYQSDTQYF. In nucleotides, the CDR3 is TGTGCCAGCAGCTCGACTAGCAGGTATCAATCCGATACACAGTATTTT.

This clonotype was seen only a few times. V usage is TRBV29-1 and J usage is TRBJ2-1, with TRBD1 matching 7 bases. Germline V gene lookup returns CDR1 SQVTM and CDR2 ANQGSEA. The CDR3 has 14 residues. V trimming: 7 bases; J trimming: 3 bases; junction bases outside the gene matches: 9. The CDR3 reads CSAATGIGYNEQFF. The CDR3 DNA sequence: TGCAGCGCCGCGACAGGGATCGGCTACAATGAGCAGTTCTTC.

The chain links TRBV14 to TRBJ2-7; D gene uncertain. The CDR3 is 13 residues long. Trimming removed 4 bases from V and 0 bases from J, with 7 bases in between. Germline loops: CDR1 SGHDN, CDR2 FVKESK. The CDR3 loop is CASSPNYSYEQYF. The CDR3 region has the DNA TGTGCCAGCAGCCCGAATTACTCCTACGAGCAGTACTTC.